The rows below give T cell receptor delta chains drawn from one sample of a study of gammadelta T cells in human blood. TCRdb ran CATT on the RT-PCR reads. This table holds 1,800 or so delta-chain clones, approximately 8.8% found once. Source material: non-Vgamma9Vdelta2 gamma-delta T cells from infant blood. These TCRs come from a human donor. Each CDR3 is given with its conserved first and last residue. A D gene is named only where the DNA matches it firmly. Not all rows give a size; the values are once, few, many and, for expanded clones, a class.

V gene	D gene	J gene	clone size	CDR3 DNA	CDR3 protein
TRDV2	TRDD3	TRDJ3	large	TGTGCCTGTGACATTCGTACTGGGGGATACGGGCTACATCCCACCCGACAGATGTTTTTC	CACDIRTGGYGLHPTRQMFF
TRDV1	NA	TRDJ1	NA	TGTGCTCTTGGGGAACGGGCCCTCGTTCCCCCAACCACTGGGCCTGTTCGACTCATCGATAAACTCATCTTT	CALGERALVPPTTGPVRLIDKLIF
TRDV3	NA	TRDJ1	NA	TGTGCCTTTAGTGTGCTCAATGGGGGCGATAAACTCATCTTT	CAFSVLNGGDKLIF
TRDV1	NA	TRDJ1	few	TGTGCTCTTGGGGAAATTAAAATCCCAGAGAGCACCGATAAACTCATTTTT	CALGEIKIPESTDKLIF
TRDV1	TRDD3	TRDJ1	few	TGTGCTCTTGGGGAACTATTGGAGGCGACGGGGGATAGCACCGATAAACTCATCTTT	CALGELLEATGDSTDKLIF
TRDV1	TRDD3	TRDJ1	medium-sized	TGTGCTCTTGGGGAACGGGTGCGTTGCCAGGGACTGGGGGATCTCCTGAGACCCAAACTCATCTTT	CALGERVRCQGLGDLLRPKLIF
TRDV1	NA	TRDJ1	NA	TGTGCTCTTGCGATCACAGGGGGTGGTAACGTACCCCACCCGGTCGGGGAACTCATCTTT	CALAITGGGNVPHPVGELIF
TRDV2	TRDD3	TRDJ1	large	TGTGCCTGTGACACCGGGGGATACACCGATAAACTCATCTTT	CACDTGGYTDKLIF
TRAV29/DV5	TRDD3	TRDJ1	large	TGTGCAGCAAGCCAAACGGGCGTGATGGGGGATACTCACCTCACCGATAAACTCATCTTT	CAASQTGVMGDTHLTDKLIF
TRDV1	TRDD3	TRDJ1	medium-sized	TGTGCTCTTGGGGACTGGGGGCCCCTCGAGACAACCGATAAACTCATCTTT	CALGDWGPLETTDKLIF
TRAV23/DV6	NA	TRDJ1	large	TGTGCCGTGGCCAAACCCTGGTCCCCCCGACTCATCTTT	CAVAKPWSPRLIF
TRDV1	NA	TRDJ1	medium-sized	TGTGCTCTTGGGGAGTCCGCCGTTCTGATCCGGGCCGATAAACTCATCTTT	CALGESAVLIRADKLIF
TRDV1	NA	TRDJ1	medium-sized	TGTGCTCTTGGGGAACTAGCTTCACCGGGCTGGGGACAGAACACCGATAAACTCATCTTT	CALGELASPGWGQNTDKLIF
TRDV1	TRDD3	TRDJ1	medium-sized	TGTGCTCTTGGGGATCCGAGGTCCCCCCGGCAGCTGGGGGATAAGGGGGAGGGCGATAAACTCATCTTT	CALGDPRSPRQLGDKGEGDKLIF
TRDV1	NA	TRDJ1	large	TGTGCTCTTGGGGGTTATCCTACGTTAAAGAGGGACCTCACCTACACCGATAAACTCATCTTT	CALGGYPTLKRDLTYTDKLIF
TRDV3	TRDD3	TRDJ1	medium-sized	TGTGCCTCAGACCTAAAAGGGGATACAGGGTACACCGATAAACTCATCTTT	CASDLKGDTGYTDKLIF
TRDV3	NA	TRDJ1	few	TGTGCCTTTATTTTCGGGTCCCCCTTTTTTACCGATAAACTCATCTTT	CAFIFGSPFFTDKLIF
TRDV1	NA	TRDJ1	medium-sized	TGTGCTCTTGGGGAATACCCTCCCCGGTCCCGTAAGAATACGCGTATTGGTCCCGATAAACTCATCTTT	CALGEYPPRSRKNTRIGPDKLIF
TRDV1	TRDD3	TRDJ1	NA	TGTGCTCTTGGGGGCAGACGCGACCTAAGAAAGGCCTTCCTGGGGGATAAGGCACCCGATAAACTCATCTTT	CALGGRRDLRKAFLGDKAPDKLIF
TRDV1	NA	TRDJ1	large	TGTGCTCTTGGGGAACTATCGCTTCGGGGATTGGGAAAGTACACCGATAAACTCATCTTT	CALGELSLRGLGKYTDKLIF
TRDV1	TRDD3	TRDJ1	few	TGTGCTCTTGGGGAACGAGGGGCCTCGCGGTCCGTACTGGGGGATACGCGTCCCGATAAACTCATCTTT	CALGERGASRSVLGDTRPDKLIF
TRDV1	TRDD3	TRDJ1	medium-sized	TGTGCTCTTGGGGGGCTCGCCTTGCCGTCCGAACTGGGGTCCCCTGATAAACTCATCTTT	CALGGLALPSELGSPDKLIF
TRDV1	TRDD3	TRDJ1	medium-sized	TGTGCTCTTGGGGAAAAAGCGGGAAGCTTAGACCCACCTACGATGGGGGATCCACGCAAGTACACCGATAAACTCATCTTT	CALGEKAGSLDPPTMGDPRKYTDKLIF
TRAV38-2/DV8	TRDD3	TRDJ1	large	TGTGCTTATAGGGGTTATGTACTGGGGGCTCACACCGATAAACTCATCTTT	CAYRGYVLGAHTDKLIF
TRDV1	NA	TRDJ1	NA	TGTGCTCTTGGGGACGTAACTTCTTCCGATAAACTCATCTTT	CALGDVTSSDKLIF
TRDV1	NA	TRDJ1	large	TGTGCTCTTGGGTATATCCATGGCCATGGGCGGGGCGATAAACTCATCTTT	CALGYIHGHGRGDKLIF
TRDV1	NA	TRDJ1	medium-sized	TGTGCTCTTGGGGAAAATACACTGGGAGTCTTACCCGATAAACTCATCTTT	CALGENTLGVLPDKLIF
TRDV1	NA	TRDJ1	medium-sized	TGTGCTCTTGGGGAAGGTTGCGGGGGGACTGGGCCCGCATGGGGCACCGATAAACTCATCTTT	CALGEGCGGTGPAWGTDKLIF
TRDV1	TRDD3	TRDJ1	large	TGTGCTCTTGGGGAACGTTCCTCGATTGGGGGATACAGGGGACACACCGATAAACTCATCTTT	CALGERSSIGGYRGHTDKLIF
TRDV3	TRDD3	TRDJ1	large	TGTGCCTCTTGCATACTGGGGGATACCGATAAACTCATCTTT	CASCILGDTDKLIF
TRDV1	TRDD3	TRDJ1	medium-sized	TGTGCTCTTGGGAAGCCCTCAATTGGGGGATTGGGCACCACCGATAAACTCATCTTT	CALGKPSIGGLGTTDKLIF
TRDV1	NA	TRDJ1	medium-sized	NA	CALGMGGSSSILGDISDKLIF
TRDV1	TRDD3	TRDJ1	medium-sized	TGTGCTCTTGGGGAACTAACCTACTGGGGGAACACCGATAAACTCATCTTT	CALGELTYWGNTDKLIF
TRDV1	TRDD3	TRDJ1	NA	TGTGCTCTTGGGGAAACGGCCAATGGCTGGGGGCGGGGGGCCGATAAACTCATCTTT	CALGETANGWGRGADKLIF
TRDV1	TRDD2	TRDJ1	medium-sized	TGTGCTCTTGGGGAACTATCTTCCTACCCTGGGAAGTACACCGATAAACTCATCTTT	CALGELSSYPGKYTDKLIF
TRDV1	TRDD3	TRDJ1	medium-sized	TGTGCTCTTGGGGAACTGGGTCCGGCGCGAACTGGGGGATACACCGATAAACTCATCTTT	CALGELGPARTGGYTDKLIF
TRDV1	TRDD3	TRDJ1	medium-sized	TGTGCTCTTGGGAGGGACCCCAGGGCCTCCCCACTACTGGGGGCCCGGAAGGGATACACCGATAAACTCATCTTT	CALGRDPRASPLLGARKGYTDKLIF